The T cell receptor (beta chain) described here comes from a study of technical replicates of blood from several donors. The CDR3 contains 16 residues. V dropped 7 bases and J dropped 0 bases, with 16 bases sitting between them. Germline-derived CDR1 and CDR2 are LNHDA and SQIVND (reference sequence). Data came from immunoSEQ multiplex PCR; TCRdb stores just in-frame clones and leaves some out. The sample contains just under 100,000 clones, nearly 97% of which appear only once. The TCR originated in a human donor in good health. Sequenced: T cells isolated from PBMCs. V gene TRBV19 combines with J gene TRBJ1-3, with D possibly being TRBD1 (6 bases). CDR3 sequence (DNA): TGTGCCAGTACCCCTTGGGACATTAGCTCTGGAAACACCATATATTTT. Amino acids: CASTPWDISSGNTIYF.